This T cell receptor beta chain appears in the sequencing data of a study of HIV-infected patients and healthy controls. Study-wide results and caveats: The diversity differences were not explained by slight age and sex differences between study cohorts. In healthy controls, MAIT alpha CDR3s were common; in HIV+ repertoires, severely depleted.

No cell fractionation was done, so the repertoire covers all unsorted peripheral blood T cells. Around 0.5 ug RNA was reverse transcribed with alpha and beta constant-region primers. Using multiplexing indices, alpha and beta chain libraries were generated apart by chain-specific third strand synthesis. Via MiXCR, TCRdb re-called the 5' RACE reads, giving one row per CDR3 protein. Here the sample spans about 12,000 distinct CDR3 sequences, about a tenth being singletons. About this clonotype itself: The antigen is undetermined.

This CDR3 comprises 16 residues. CDR1 SGHTA and CDR2 FQGNSA come from the germline V gene. The ends lost 1 base at V and 3 bases at J; junction bases unmatched: 9. Sequencing was carried out using blood. The receptor comes from an adult in good health. The V call is TRBV7-2, the J call TRBJ2-7; 7 bases are a match to TRBD2. The CDR3 loop reads CASSLGWWEGRYEQYF. The CDR3 DNA is TGTGCCAGCAGCTTAGGGTGGTGGGAGGGCCGCTACGAGCAGTACTTC. The full variable domain, its missing parts supplied by reference TRBV7-2 and TRBJ2-7, is GAGVSQSPSNKVTEKGKDVELRCDPISGHTALYWYRQSLGQGLEFLIYFQGNSAPDKSGLPSDRFSAERTGGSVSTLTIQRTQQEDSAVYLCASSLGWWEGRYEQYFGPGTRLTVT.